What follows are 10 T cell receptor beta chains derived from one specimen sequenced in a study of blood T cells in healthy people across ages. A sample-barcoded 5' primer and a J-beta primer mix were used in a second PCR of roughly 7 to 11 cycles. TCRdb independently ran MiXCR on the 5' RACE reads; one entry per CDR3 protein. This table has about 800,000 distinct CDR3 sequences, 46% appearing once. The sequencing input was blood. All receptors come from an elderly man in good health.

The table lists this clonotype with many counts. V is TRBV7-2 and J is TRBJ2-6, with a weak D call TRBD1 (6 bases). The germline V gene encodes CDR1 SGHTA and CDR2 FQGNSA. V gave up 1 base and J gave up 0 bases, with 7 bases separating them. This CDR3 has 16 amino acids. CDR3 coding DNA: TGTGCCAGCAGCTTAGGGGGGCTCTCTGGGGCCAACGTCCTGACTTTC. Translating it yields CASSLGGLSGANVLTF. The variable domain in full, completed from reference TRBV7-2 and TRBJ2-6, reads GAGVSQSPSNKVTEKGKDVELRCDPISGHTALYWYRQSLGQGLEFLIYFQGNSAPDKSGLPSDRFSAERTGGSVSTLTIQRTQQEDSAVYLCASSLGGLSGANVLTFGAGSRLTVL.

The chain is built from TRBV10-3 and TRBJ1-6; no clear D gene. The germline gives CDR1 ENHRY, CDR2 SYGVKD. The germline V and J ends were trimmed by 4 bases and 9 bases, with 13 bases remaining between them. This CDR3 spans 14 amino acids. This CDR3 is CAISGEGEVSPLHF. The CDR3 DNA sequence: TGTGCCATCAGTGGGGAGGGAGAGGTTTCACCCCTCCACTTT.

The count of this clonotype is one. The chain has TRBV6-1 and TRBJ1-2, with 8 positions matching TRBD1. In germline, CDR1 is MNHNS, CDR2 SASEGT. CDR3 length equals 14 residues. Losses at the gene ends were 3 bases for V and 3 bases for J; bases not matched to a gene: 3. CDR3 sequence (DNA): TGTGCCAGCAGTGAGGGACAGGTGGACTATGGCTACACCTTC. It yields the protein CASSEGQVDYGYTF.

The V and J genes are TRBV2 and TRBJ1-2; D is perhaps TRBD1 (5 bases). V was shortened by 1 base and J by 0 bases, with 9 bases between the two germline ends. CDR1 is SNHLY, CDR2 FYNNEI, per germline. The CDR3 is 15 residues long. In DNA, the CDR3 is TGTGCCAGCAGTGAAGAGGGGTTTTCTAACTATGGCTACACCTTC. Protein sequence: CASSEEGFSNYGYTF. Looking up the rest from reference TRBV2 and TRBJ1-2 gives the full variable domain: EPEVTQTPSHQVTQMGQEVILRCVPISNHLYFYWYRQILGQKVEFLVSFYNNEISEKSEIFDDQFSVERPDGSNFTLKIRSTKLEDSAMYFCASSEEGFSNYGYTFGSGTRLTVV.

This sequence joins TRBV29-1 and TRBJ2-5; D is uncertain. Germline CDR1 SQVTM, CDR2 ANQGSEA. The CDR3 is 12 amino acids. V gave up 7 bases and J gave up 0 bases, with 9 bases separating them. The CDR3 is CSAVINQETQYF. The CDR3 DNA follows: TGCAGCGCAGTGATCAACCAAGAGACCCAGTACTTC.

The chain combines TRBV10-3 with TRBJ2-1, with 7 positions matching TRBD1. This CDR3 is built from 14 residues. Trimming at V came to 7 bases and at J to 5 bases, leaving 8 bases not matched to a gene. Germline CDR1 reads ENHRY; CDR2 reads SYGVKD. CDR3: CAITLWTGDNEQFF. CDR3 bases: TGTGCCATCACCCTTTGGACAGGAGACAATGAGCAGTTCTTC.

This sequence joins TRBV6-4 and TRBJ2-1; 10 nucleotides align to TRBD2. Germline CDR1 is MRHNA and CDR2 is SNTAGT. There are 15 residues in the CDR3. The V segment lost 6 bases and the J segment 8 bases; nucleotides outside the gene matches: 10. In nucleotides, the CDR3 is TGTGCCAGCAGAATCAGCGGGAGGGGAGTATATGAGCAGTTCTTC. This encodes CASRISGRGVYEQFF.

The V gene is TRBV11-3, the J gene TRBJ2-4, with 7 nucleotides matching TRBD1. The DNA end favors TRBJ2-7, so the J call may be wrong. The CDR3 is 14 residues long. CDR1 and CDR2 (germline): SGHNT, YENEEA. The CDR3 DNA reads TGTGCCAGCAGCCGGACAGGCAAGAGCGACGAGCAGTACTTC. Protein sequence: CASSRTGKSDEQYF.

The chain joins TRBV10-2 to TRBJ2-7; no reliable D call. Germline V CDR1 and CDR2: WSHSY, SAAADI. The CDR3 contains 14 residues. Between the trimmed V and J ends, which lost 3 bases and 4 bases, there was a span of 13 bases. The CDR3 DNA reads as TGCGCCAGCAGTGATTCCGGTTTACCATACGAGCAGTACTTC. Translated, it gives CASSDSGLPYEQYF.

In its sample, this clonotype was seen a few times. The V and J genes are TRBV20-1 and TRBJ2-4, with 8 positions matching TRBD2. From germline, CDR1 is DFQATT and CDR2 SNEGSKA (reference sequence). After removal of 3 bases from V and 3 bases from J, the junction contained 7 bases not matched to a gene. The CDR3 has 15 amino acids. CDR3 amino acids: CSARSAGEVKNIQYF. The CDR3 region has the DNA TGCAGTGCTAGGTCAGCGGGAGAGGTCAAAAACATTCAGTACTTC.